This entry features one TCR beta chain sequence. Its antigen is undetermined. This sample is drawn from a study of T cell responses to AZD1222 COVID-19 vaccine. General study findings and limits: White British ancestry dominated among donors, who included more females, and clonal diversity was possibly underestimated. Nearly half of spike-specific TCRs reportedly target unmutated variant regions.

Sequencing was performed with immunoSEQ multiplex PCR; in TCRdb, only in-frame clones are kept and a portion is missing. The sample consists of more than 95,000 clones, roughly 93% of them appearing once. V lost 4 bases, J lost 4 bases, and 0 bases stayed unmatched. This CDR3 has 12 amino acids. Germline CDR1 reads SQVTM; CDR2 reads ANQGSEA. The V and J genes are TRBV29-1 and TRBJ1-5; 8 bases fit TRBD1. The source was peripheral blood, collected 28 days after the second AZD1222 dose. The origin of this receptor is an adult who received the AZD1222 COVID-19 vaccine. The CDR3 sequence is CSVGTGNQPQHF. CDR3 nucleotide sequence: TGCAGCGTTGGGACAGGGAATCAGCCCCAGCATTTT.